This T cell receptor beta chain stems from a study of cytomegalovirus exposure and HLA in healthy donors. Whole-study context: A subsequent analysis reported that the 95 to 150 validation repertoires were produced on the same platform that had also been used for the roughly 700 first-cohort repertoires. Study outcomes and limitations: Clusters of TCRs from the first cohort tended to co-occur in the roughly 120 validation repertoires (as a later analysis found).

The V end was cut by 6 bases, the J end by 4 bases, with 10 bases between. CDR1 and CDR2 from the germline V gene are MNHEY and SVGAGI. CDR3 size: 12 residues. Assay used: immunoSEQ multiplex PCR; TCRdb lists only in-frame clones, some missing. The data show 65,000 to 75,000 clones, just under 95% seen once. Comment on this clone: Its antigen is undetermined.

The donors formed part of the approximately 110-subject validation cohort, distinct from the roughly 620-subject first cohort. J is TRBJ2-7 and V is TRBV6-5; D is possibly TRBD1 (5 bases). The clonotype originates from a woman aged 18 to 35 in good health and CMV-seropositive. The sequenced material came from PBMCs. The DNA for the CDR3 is TGTGCCAGCAGGCAGGGATTGTACGAGCAGTACTTC. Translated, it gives CASRQGLYEQYF.